One TCR beta chain is described in this entry. Measured with immunoSEQ multiplex PCR; TCRdb has only the in-frame clones, and not every one. The sample holds about 23,000 clones, 80% to 90% seen once. This record belongs to a study of preoperative IRX-2 immunotherapy in early breast cancer. Germline V lookup: CDR1 SNHLY, CDR2 FYNNEI. V was clipped by 4 bases and J by 3 bases; unmatched bases: 5. The CDR3 is 15 amino acids. The sample's treatment: preoperative locoregional IRX-2 cytokine immunotherapy. Samples came from a phase Ib trial of preoperative locoregional IRX-2 cytokine immunotherapy. The TCR sequence derives from a human donor with breast cancer. The J gene is TRBJ2-1, the V gene TRBV2, with TRBD1 matching 8 bases. The sample was tumor tissue, taken after IRX-2 immunotherapy. The CDR3 DNA sequence: TGTGCCAGCAGTGTACAGGGGGGATTCTACAATGAGCAGTTCTTC. It codes for CASSVQGGFYNEQFF.